The 19 T cell receptor beta chains in this list originate from one sample, sequenced in a study of T-cell reconstitution after alpha-beta-depleted transplantation in children. Preparing the TCRbeta library involved the use of unique molecular identifiers. TCRdb passed the PCR reads through MiXCR, listing each CDR3 protein once. The data contain approximately 430,000 distinct CDR3 sequences, around 16% of them singletons. The sample consisted of PBMCs, mostly from graft donor cells, taken 360 days after TCRalphabeta/CD19-depleted stem cell transplant. These receptors all come from a boy under two years old who had a stem cell transplant for Wiskott-Aldrich syndrome, so the T cells may come from the graft donor.

This clonotype came up many times. V gene TRBV12-3 or TRBV12-4 combines with J gene TRBJ2-5; 7 nucleotides align to TRBD1. The CDR3 sequence is 14 residues long. Trimming at V came to 6 bases and at J to 3 bases, leaving 7 bases not matched to a gene. The DNA for the CDR3 is TGTGCCAGCAGCCCAAGAACAGGGGAAGAGACCCAGTACTTC. Amino acids: CASSPRTGEETQYF.

The chain employs TRBV12-3 or TRBV12-4 and TRBJ2-1, with D perhaps TRBD2 (6 bases). The CDR3 sequence is 14 residues long. V shed 3 bases and J shed 4 bases, with 10 bases lying between them. The CDR3 nucleotides are TGTGCCAGCAGTTTTACGGGGGTTTACAATGAGCAGTTCTTC. Its protein is CASSFTGVYNEQFF.

V and J are TRBV29-1 and TRBJ2-3; D not certain. This CDR3 comprises 12 residues. Looked up from germline, CDR1 is SQVTM and CDR2 is ANQGSEA. The V gene lost 1 base and the J gene lost 2 bases, with 4 bases spanning the gap. CDR3 nucleotides: TGCAGCGTTGAAGGGATCACAGATACGCAGTATTTT. This encodes CSVEGITDTQYF.

This clonotype was counted between two and nine times. One end of the junction does not line up with germline, which may come from a read error. The chain couples TRBV24-1 to TRBJ2-2, with 9 bases aligning to TRBD2. This CDR3 has 16 amino acids. Germline V gene lookup returns CDR1 KGHDR and CDR2 SFDVKD. Here the CDR3 reads CATSGLTSGITGELFF. In DNA, the CDR3 is TGTGCCACCAGTGGTTTGACTAGCGGCATCACCGGGGAGCTGTTTTTT.

This clonotype has more than one count but fewer than ten. The V call is TRBV27, the J call TRBJ2-7, with D unresolved. Germline CDR1 reads MNHEY; CDR2 reads SMNVEV (reference sequence). V was cut by 5 bases and J by 4 bases, with 12 bases left in between. This CDR3 region has 13 residues. The CDR3 sequence: CASSAARKYEQYF. CDR3 nucleotide sequence: TGTGCCAGCAGTGCTGCCAGGAAATACGAGCAGTACTTC.

This clonotype was detected a few times. The rearrangement joins TRBV20-1 to TRBJ2-1, with D perhaps TRBD1 or TRBD2 (5 bases each). The germline V gene encodes CDR1 DFQATT and CDR2 SNEGSKA (reference sequence). This CDR3 contains 13 residues. Trimming took off 6 bases at V and 3 bases at J, with 12 bases between the two ends. As DNA, the CDR3 is TGCAGTGCAAACCGGGGCAGCTACAATGAGCAGTTCTTC. This gives the protein CSANRGSYNEQFF.

This clonotype has at least ten counts. This rearrangement joins TRBV20-1 to TRBJ2-7; 9 positions agree with TRBD2. Germline values: CDR1 DFQATT, CDR2 SNEGSKA (reference sequence). The trim removed 5 bases at V and 3 bases at J, leaving 5 bases unmatched. The length of the CDR3 is 13 residues. CDR3 sequence reads: CSARTSGRYEQYF. The CDR3 DNA is TGCAGTGCTCGAACTAGCGGGCGCTACGAGCAGTACTTC.

This clonotype was recorded a few times. The DNA of the CDR3 is TGCGCCAGCAGCTTCGCGAATAGCGGGAGGGCCGAAGAGACCCAGTACTTC. This translates into CASSFANSGRAEETQYF. The chain recombines TRBV5-1 with TRBJ2-5, with 11 bases aligning to TRBD2. CDR1 SGHRS and CDR2 YFSETQ come from the germline V gene. Trimming at V came to 2 bases and at J to 3 bases, leaving 9 bases not matched to a gene. This CDR3 contains 17 residues.

This clonotype was seen a handful of times. CDR3 nucleotide sequence: TGTGCCAGCACCAGGAACACCGGGGAGCTGTTTTTT. Protein: CASTRNTGELFF. The V gene is TRBV12-3 or TRBV12-4, the J gene TRBJ2-2; D remains ambiguous. V was pared by 7 bases and J by 1 base, with 4 bases between. There are 12 residues in the CDR3.

V gene TRBV7-2 combines with J gene TRBJ2-7, with D tentatively TRBD1 (7 bases). Germline lookup yields CDR1 SGHTA and CDR2 FQGNSA. The V end lost 5 bases, the J end lost 1 base, and 15 bases lay between the germline ends. The CDR3 consists of 15 residues. In nucleotides, the CDR3 is TGTGCCAGCAGCGACCGGAGGGGGCCGTCCTACGAGCAGTACTTC. This gives the protein CASSDRRGPSYEQYF.

This clonotype was seen only once. The chain uses TRBV2 and TRBJ2-4; 10 bases match TRBD2. Looked up from germline, CDR1 is SNHLY and CDR2 is FYNNEI. V was clipped by 6 bases and J by 1 base; unmatched bases: 6. The CDR3 contains 16 residues. The CDR3 sequence: CASSQRGGPAKNIQYF. In DNA, the CDR3 is TGTGCCAGCAGCCAGCGGGGGGGCCCCGCCAAAAACATTCAGTACTTC.

In this sample, this clonotype turned up a few times. This rearrangement joins TRBV2 to TRBJ2-1; D unclear. Germline lookup yields CDR1 SNHLY and CDR2 FYNNEI. V lost 7 bases, J lost 7 bases, and 5 bases lay in between. This CDR3 region has 10 residues. The CDR3 DNA reads as TGTGCCAGCAAAACGAATGAGCAGTTCTTC. Translating gives CASKTNEQFF.

This clonotype was seen more than once but under ten times. The chain uses TRBV6-5 and TRBJ2-1; D is unclear. Germline V CDR1 and CDR2: MNHEY, SVGAGI. The V and J ends lost 0 bases and 6 bases respectively, with 12 bases between them. This CDR3 is built from 15 residues. Here the CDR3 DNA reads TGTGCCAGCAGTTACTCCTCCGATAGAGTCAATGAGCAGTTCTTC. Protein sequence: CASSYSSDRVNEQFF.

The chain employs TRBV20-1 and TRBJ1-4; the D is unclear. CDR1 and CDR2 (germline): DFQATT, SNEGSKA (reference sequence). The CDR3 length is 12 residues. The DNA for the CDR3 is TGCAGCCTCCCCGGTCCTAATGAAAAACTGTTTTTT. Translating it yields CSLPGPNEKLFF.

This clonotype was seen ten or more times. The V call is TRBV12-3 or TRBV12-4, the J call TRBJ2-3; D might be TRBD1 or TRBD2, each matching 6 bases. V was shortened by 4 bases and J by 2 bases, with 16 bases between the two germline ends. The CDR3 is 16 residues long. The CDR3 DNA sequence: TGTGCCAGCAGTTGGAGGGGGTTATGGGACACAGATACGCAGTATTTT. Protein: CASSWRGLWDTDTQYF.

The V and J genes are TRBV4-1 and TRBJ2-3; 13 bases match TRBD2. The germline V gene encodes CDR1 MGHRA and CDR2 YSYEKL. The junction had 9 bases not matched to a gene; V was cut back by 2 bases and J by 4 bases. The CDR3 contains 18 residues. This chain's CDR3 is CASSQRSGTSGESDTQYF. CDR3 sequence (DNA): TGCGCCAGCAGCCAAAGATCTGGGACTAGCGGGGAGTCAGATACGCAGTATTTT.

V gene TRBV5-1 combines with J gene TRBJ1-2; a weak D match, TRBD1 (6 bases). Germline-derived CDR1 and CDR2 are SGHRS and YFSETQ. V lost 1 base to trimming and J lost 6 bases, with 13 bases between them. The CDR3 is made up of 14 amino acids. The CDR3 region has the DNA TGCGCCAGCAGCTTGCTATTACAGGGACATGGCTACACCTTC. Its protein product is CASSLLLQGHGYTF. Full variable domain (remainder filled in from reference TRBV5-1 and TRBJ1-2): KAGVTQTPRYLIKTRGQQVTLSCSPISGHRSVSWYQQTPGQGLQFLFEYFSETQRNKGNFPGRFSGRQFSNSRSEMNVSTLELGDSALYLCASSLLLQGHGYTFGSGTRLTVV.

This clonotype showed up just a few times. The chain recombines TRBV15 with TRBJ2-7, with TRBD1 matching 9 bases. Germline CDR1 is LNHNV and CDR2 is YYDKDF (reference sequence). Trimming cost V 0 bases and J 2 bases; bases outside gene matches: 2. There are 15 residues in the CDR3. The CDR3 bases are TGTGCCACCAGCAGAGAGGACAGGGGACCCTACGAGCAGTACTTC. It codes for CATSREDRGPYEQYF.

This chain connects TRBV7-2 to TRBJ2-7; unclear D gene. The V end lost 4 bases, the J end lost 12 bases, and 16 bases lay between the germline ends. The CDR3 runs to 12 residues. Germline V gene data show CDR1 as SGHTA and CDR2 as FQGNSA. CDR3 protein: CASSSGIIGLYF. The CDR3 nucleotides read TGTGCCAGCAGCTCCGGAATAATAGGGCTGTACTTC.